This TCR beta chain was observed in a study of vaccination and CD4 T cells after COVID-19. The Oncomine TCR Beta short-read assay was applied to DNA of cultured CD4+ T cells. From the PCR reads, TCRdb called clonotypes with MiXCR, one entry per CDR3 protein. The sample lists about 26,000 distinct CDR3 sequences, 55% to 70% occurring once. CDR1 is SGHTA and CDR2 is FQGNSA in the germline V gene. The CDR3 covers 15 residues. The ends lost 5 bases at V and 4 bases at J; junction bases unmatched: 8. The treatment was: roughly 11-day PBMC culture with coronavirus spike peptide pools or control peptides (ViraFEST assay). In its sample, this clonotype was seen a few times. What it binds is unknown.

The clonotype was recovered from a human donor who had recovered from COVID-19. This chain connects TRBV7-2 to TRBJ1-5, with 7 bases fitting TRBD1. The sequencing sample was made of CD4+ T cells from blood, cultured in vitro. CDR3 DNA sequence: TGTGCCAGCAGCCTCGGACAGGCACTAAATCAGCCCCAGCATTTT. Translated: CASSLGQALNQPQHF.